This note documents a single T cell receptor (beta chain) sequence. No antigen is known for it. The input lacks base qualities; no much larger clone sits a single base away. This sample is part of a study of blood T cell repertoires in COVID-19 (dated by TCRdb to about 2020). Regarding the study in general: Collaborator samples came from the United States, Italy and Spain and covered acute and convalescent phases of COVID-19. The dataset comprised deeply sampled blood TCRbeta repertoires from subjects exposed to, actively infected with, or recovered from COVID-19. Sample metadata almost always included a de-identified subject ID, COVID-19 status, age in years and sex. The samples were drawn from two sources: the first 160 participants of the ongoing ImmuneRACE study, and 1,254 subjects contributed by 6 global collaborators. Where HLA class I and class II types were available, the types were taken from metadata supplied by the sample provider, not from assay-based typing. The prospective study material was composed of cDNA or gDNA derived from T cells, B-cell-depleted T cells, or PBMCs. The repertoires were made available in a free public database intended to serve as a resource for research on the immune response to SARS-CoV-2. Results the study describes overall, beyond this receptor: The quantity of clinical and demographic metadata differed by source and by participant and was supplied without curation.

The immunoSEQ Assay, a bias-controlled multiplex PCR, was used to amplify TCRbeta CDR3 regions from genomic DNA. On the study's bioinformatics: Within the assay, amplification of reference gene primers was used to estimate how many nucleated cells each sample contained. Sequence reads were collapsed and filtered to measure the absolute abundance of every unique TCRbeta CDR3 rearrangement. Productive Simpson clonality was computed per sample as the square root of Simpson's diversity index over productive rearrangements. Not all clones reach the TCRdb copy of this immuneACCESS table, which keeps in-frame sequences only. Checked studies attribute under half of the gap to unresolved V genes and leave the rest unexplained. The DNA gave D and trimming, while V, J and clone size come from that table. This sample is represented by roughly 250,000 clones; about 91% of them were singletons. The ten biggest clones cover approximately 2.6% of the sample.

According to the germline V gene, CDR1 reads MDHEN and CDR2 reads SYDVKM. From its cysteine to its phenylalanine, the CDR3 spans 14 amino acids. Of all the DNA, just the CDR3 is kept, 42 bases in frame from base 1. Relative to germline, V is missing 4 bases and J is missing 7 bases, with 10 bases of the junction outside any gene match. One collaborating source in Seattle enrolled patients while the patients were actively infected and followed the patients over time throughout the course of disease. Whole blood was collected in K2EDTA tubes by collaborating institutions according to the institutions' own protocols. Collaborator samples were shipped for TCRbeta analysis as frozen whole blood, isolated PBMCs, or DNA extracted from either sample type.

The chain is made from TRBV28 and TRBJ2-7, with 7 central nucleotides matching TRBD2. The source is a person under 30 with COVID-19, enrolled during active disease. Sequenced input: peripheral blood. CDR3 region: CASSSLGLLGEQYF. The DNA reads as follows: TGTGCCAGCAGTTCCCTGGGACTACTTGGAGAGCAGTACTTC. The variable domain in full, with residues beyond the CDR3 obtained from the reference TRBV28 and TRBJ2-7 genes, is DVKVTQSSRYLVKRTGEKVFLECVQDMDHENMFWYRQDPGLGLRLIYFSYDVKMKEKGDIPEGYSVSREKKERFSLILESASTNQTSMYLCASSSLGLLGEQYFGPGTRLTVT.